This TCR beta chain emerged from a study of molecular identifiers for immune sequencing clone quantification. Between the trimmed V and J ends, which lost 2 bases and 4 bases, there was a span of 8 bases. Germline V gene lookup returns CDR1 GTSNPN and CDR2 SVGIG (reference sequence). This CDR3 region has 12 residues. General study points: Whereas clones above 20 RNA copies held under 1% of naive-cell molecules, they held over 97% of effector molecules.

This clonotype was seen a handful of times. Antigen specificity is unknown. TCRdb processed the PCR reads anew with MiXCR; each CDR3 protein has one entry. The data show hundreds of thousands of distinct CDR3 sequences, approximately 24% seen once. The receptor was derived from a human donor in good health. Some libraries in this study had Jurkat cell RNA spiked in. This chain links TRBV30 with TRBJ1-1, with D unclear. The sequencing input was naive CD8+ T cells from blood, with Jurkat cell RNA spiked in. Subset defined: FACS-sorted CD8+CD4-CCR7+CD45RA+ naive T cells. DNA of the CDR3: TGTGCCTGGAGTCTCGCGTTCACTGAAGCTTTCTTT. It is translated as CAWSLAFTEAFF.